This TCR beta chain was documented in a study of shared clonotypes between healthy human individuals. Study context: A couple of female and a few male donors aged 18 to 49 were enrolled. Study results and limitations: Across a handful of donors, naive CD4 shared roughly 5%, naive CD8 more than 3%, memory CD4 2% to 2.5%, memory CD8 about 0.38%.

V dropped 6 bases and J dropped 1 base, with 15 bases sitting between them. Germline-derived CDR1 and CDR2 are MDHEN and SYDVKM. CDR3 length: 15 residues. Using 200 ng DNA, tens of thousands of T cell genomes, the sorted-subset replicate PCRs were run. Clones were sequenced by immunoSEQ multiplex PCR, and TCRdb holds only the in-frame ones, with some missing. The table includes fewer than 850,000 clones, roughly 91% detected once. Notes on this clone: What it binds is unknown. Other DNA sequences of this sample code for an identical CDR3.

The chain carries TRBV28 and TRBJ1-1; no firm D call. Sample: memory CD8+ T cells from PBMCs. Subset indicated: CD45RO+ cells pooled with CCR7-negative TemRA cells. This TCR was recovered from a man younger than 35 in good health. Some clones in this sample may be carry-over from other donors' samples. The CDR3 DNA reads as TGTGCCAGCAGCCCCCGACGCGGGAGGAACACTGAAGCTTTCTTT. Encoded protein: CASSPRRGRNTEAFF.